The rows below give T cell receptor beta chains drawn from one sample of a study of cytomegalovirus exposure and HLA in healthy donors. Assay: immunoSEQ multiplex PCR; the TCRdb copy retains only in-frame clones and omits some. The data hold some 85,000 clones, with roughly 76% observed a single time. Sequencing used PBMCs. These receptors originate from a male donor in good health and CMV-seronegative. Both conserved end residues are part of each CDR3. The D gene is left open where the match is weak. The size field is filled for only some rows; it gives once, few, many or a size class.

D gene,V gene,clone size,J gene,CDR3 DNA,CDR3 protein
-,TRBV19,-,TRBJ2-2,TGTGCCAGTAGTCTACGGACAGGCGGGGGGAGTAGTGGGGAGCTGTTTTTT,CASSLRTGGGSSGELFF
-,TRBV29-1,-,TRBJ1-2,TGCAGCGTTGAAGAGTCCGGGAACTATGGCTACACCTTC,CSVEESGNYGYTF
TRBD1,TRBV11-2,-,TRBJ2-5,TGTGCCAGCAGTGCCGGGACAGGGATCATCGAGACCCAGTACTTC,CASSAGTGIIETQYF
TRBD1,TRBV29-1,-,TRBJ1-2,TGCAGCGTTTCTACTTGGGACAGGCCCGCGTATGGCTACACCTTC,CSVSTWDRPAYGYTF
-,TRBV9,-,TRBJ1-1,TGTGCCAGCAGCGCAGTTGCGGGGGTGGCGAACACTGAAGCTTTCTTT,CASSAVAGVANTEAFF
-,TRBV5-1,-,TRBJ1-1,TGCGCCAGCAGCTTGGGAGCAGGGGCCACTGAAGCTTTCTTT,CASSLGAGATEAFF
-,TRBV7-8,-,TRBJ2-7,TGTGCCAGCAGCCCCGACAGGATCTCCTACGAGCAGTACTTC,CASSPDRISYEQYF
-,TRBV15,-,TRBJ2-7,TGTGCCACCAGCAGGGGCCCAGACTACGAGCAGTACTTC,CATSRGPDYEQYF
-,TRBV2,-,TRBJ1-3,TGTGCCATCCACAGGGTGGGAGGAAACACCATATATTTT,CAIHRVGGNTIYF
-,TRBV20-1,few,TRBJ2-7,TGCAGTGCTAGAGGGTCTCGGGAGCAGTACTTC,CSARGSREQYF
TRBD1,TRBV6-5,-,TRBJ1-2,TGTGCCAGCAGTTACTCGGACAGGGGGAATGGCTACACCTTC,CASSYSDRGNGYTF
-,TRBV5-1,-,TRBJ1-1,TGCGCCAGCAGCTTGGGCCTTGCGACAGGGAACACTGAAGCTTTCTTT,CASSLGLATGNTEAFF
TRBD1,TRBV30,-,TRBJ1-1,TGTGCCTGGAGGGCGACTACCGGGACAGGGGAATATGAAGCTTTCTTT,CAWRATTGTGEYEAFF
TRBD1,TRBV5-1,few,TRBJ2-1,TGCGCCAGCAGCACGGGACAGTTTAAGAGTGAGCAGTTCTTC,CASSTGQFKSEQFF
TRBD1,TRBV19,-,TRBJ1-2,TGTGCCAGTAGCCCACAGGGGGAGGGTGGCTACACCTTC,CASSPQGEGGYTF
-,TRBV6-1,-,TRBJ1-6,TGTGCCAGCAGTGAAGCGGGGGGAAACTCACCCCTCCACTTT,CASSEAGGNSPLHF
TRBD1,TRBV28,once,TRBJ2-7,TGTGCCAGCAGTTTCGGGACAGGTTCCTACGAGCAGTACTTC,CASSFGTGSYEQYF
-,TRBV30,-,TRBJ1-5,TGTGCCTGGAGTGTAGGAGGGAATAGCAATCAGCCCCAGCATTTT,CAWSVGGNSNQPQHF
-,TRBV5-6,-,TRBJ1-3,TGTGCCAGCAGCACCCGGACAGTCTTTAACGCTGGAAACACCATATATTTT,CASSTRTVFNAGNTIYF
-,TRBV28,-,TRBJ1-2,TGTGCCAGCAGTTTCGGGGACACTTATGGCTACACCTTC,CASSFGDTYGYTF
-,TRBV7-2,-,TRBJ2-7,TGTGCCAGCAGCACGGGCCAGGGATTCTACGAGCAGTACTTC,CASSTGQGFYEQYF
-,TRBV27,few,TRBJ1-2,TGTGCCAGCAGTTTATCCAGGCATACGATCTATGGCTACACCTTC,CASSLSRHTIYGYTF
-,TRBV18,-,TRBJ1-1,TGTGCCAGCTCACCCCGCGGTGCAGGGACTTACACTGAAGCTTTCTTT,CASSPRGAGTYTEAFF
TRBD1,TRBV12-5,-,TRBJ1-2,TGTGCTAGTGGTTTGGTCCGTGGGACAGTTGAGATGGGCTACACCTTC,CASGLVRGTVEMGYTF